This paragraph reports one T cell receptor (beta chain). Data came from immunoSEQ multiplex PCR; TCRdb stores just in-frame clones and leaves some out. Of a few million clones listed, around nine tenths are singletons. CDR1 is SGHTA, CDR2 FQGNSA, per germline. The CDR3 has 15 residues. Trimming pared 6 bases from V and 1 base from J, leaving 15 bases between. This entry is derived from a study of shared clonotypes between healthy human individuals. The sample comprised naive CD4+ T cells sorted from blood. The sample's subset: CD45RA+ positively selected. The TCR was taken from a man between 18 and 29 years old in good health. The V call is TRBV7-2, the J call TRBJ1-1; D remains unclear. The CDR3 protein is CASSPAHSSNTEAFF. The CDR3 bases are TGTGCCAGCAGTCCAGCCCACAGCTCGAACACTGAAGCTTTCTTT.